The next 14 T cell receptor beta chains were all read from a single sample in a study of response to subunit inactivated influenza vaccine. From the RT-PCR reads, TCRdb called clonotypes with MiXCR, one entry per CDR3 protein. Of more than 700,000 distinct CDR3 sequences listed, around 20% are singletons. Specimen: PBMCs from blood, collected roughly 5 days after vaccination. The receptors derive from a man in his fifties who received an inactivated influenza vaccine.

J is TRBJ2-1 and V is TRBV12-3 or TRBV12-4; the D gene could be TRBD1 or TRBD2 (5 bases each). The V end lost 4 bases, the J end lost 2 bases, and 15 bases lay between the germline ends. The CDR3 has 16 amino acids. The CDR3 is CASSWGMGRAYNEQFF. For the CDR3, the DNA is TGTGCCAGCAGTTGGGGGATGGGGCGGGCCTACAATGAGCAGTTCTTC.

Many counts were recorded for this clonotype. The J gene is TRBJ2-2, the V gene TRBV18; D gene uncertain. In germline, CDR1 is KGHSH, CDR2 LQKENI. The CDR3 length is 12 residues. V dropped 6 bases and J dropped 1 base, with 3 bases sitting between them. This chain's CDR3 is CASSMNTGELFF. The CDR3 coding sequence is TGTGCCAGCTCGATGAACACCGGGGAGCTGTTTTTT.

V and J are TRBV6-5 and TRBJ2-2; D not certain. V lost 4 bases and J lost 0, with 15 bases in between. Germline V gives CDR1 MNHEY, CDR2 SVGAGI. The CDR3 covers 17 residues. The CDR3 loop is CASSFHPPQTNTGELFF. The DNA of the CDR3 is TGTGCCAGCAGTTTTCATCCACCCCAGACGAACACCGGGGAGCTGTTTTTT.

This rearrangement joins TRBV4-3 to TRBJ2-2, with 8 bases fitting TRBD2. Trimming at V came to 0 bases and at J to 7 bases, leaving 1 base not matched to a gene. The CDR3 has 14 amino acids. Germline V CDR1 and CDR2: LGHNA, YSLEER. Written as DNA, the CDR3 is TGCGCCAGCAGCCAAGATCGGGGGGGCGGGGAGCTGTTTTTT. Its protein is CASSQDRGGGELFF.

The chain combines TRBV5-6 with TRBJ2-5; TRBD1 agrees at 8 bases. V lost 5 bases and J lost 5; bases outside the gene matches: 5. CDR1 and CDR2 (germline): SGHDT, YYEEEE. CDR3 length: 13 amino acids. CDR3 sequence (DNA): TGTGCCAGCAGGCGTTACAGGGGGGAGACCCAGTACTTC. Translating gives CASRRYRGETQYF.

This clonotype appeared a few times. The V call is TRBV12-3 or TRBV12-4, the J call TRBJ1-5, with D tentatively TRBD1 (6 bases). The CDR3 has 15 amino acids. The V and J ends lost 3 bases and 1 base respectively, with 10 bases between them. CDR3 amino acids: CASSFIGQSNQPQHF. CDR3 nucleotides: TGTGCCAGCAGTTTTATCGGACAGAGCAATCAGCCCCAGCATTTT.

This clonotype was counted a single time. The CDR3 loop reads CASSLSAWRSSYNEQFF. As DNA, the CDR3 is TGTGCCAGCAGCCTTTCGGCGTGGCGGAGCTCCTACAATGAGCAGTTCTTC. The gene calls are TRBV3-1 and TRBJ2-1; D unresolved. Between the trimmed V and J ends, which lost 4 bases and 0 bases, there was a span of 16 bases. Germline assignment: CDR1 LGHDT and CDR2 YNNKEL (reference sequence). The CDR3 covers 17 residues.

The sample holds a few counts of this clonotype. This chain links TRBV18 with TRBJ2-7, with 10 bases identical to TRBD2. Losses at the gene ends were 1 base for V and 6 bases for J; bases not matched to a gene: 9. The germline gives CDR1 KGHSH, CDR2 LQKENI. The CDR3 extends over 16 amino acids. CDR3 nucleotides: TGTGCCAGCTCACCACGGCTAGCGGGAGATCAGGGCGAGCAGTACTTC. Translating gives CASSPRLAGDQGEQYF.

This chain joins TRBV2 and TRBJ2-3; D is unclear. CDR1 SNHLY and CDR2 FYNNEI come from the germline V gene. This CDR3 is 12 amino acids long. V shed 5 bases and J shed 10 bases, with 13 bases lying between them. The CDR3 reads CASSRTVSAQYF. CDR3 nucleotide sequence: TGTGCCAGCAGTCGGACCGTTTCGGCGCAGTATTTT.

This clonotype was recorded many times. This chain links TRBV5-1 with TRBJ2-2; D perhaps matches TRBD2 (6 bases). The V end was cut by 2 bases, the J end by 5 bases, with 13 bases between. CDR3 length: 15 amino acids. The germline CDR1 and CDR2 sequences are SGHRS and YFSETQ. As DNA, the CDR3 is TGCGCCAGCAGCTTAACATCTAGCGAAACCGGGGAGCTGTTTTTT. Translating gives CASSLTSSETGELFF.

This clonotype was seen a few times. This chain connects TRBV7-8 to TRBJ1-1, with TRBD1 matching 7 bases. The CDR3 consists of 16 residues. Germline V gives CDR1 SGHVS, CDR2 FQNEAQ. V lost 4 bases and J lost 2; bases outside the gene matches: 10. This chain's CDR3 is CASSSSASGGNTEAFF. The CDR3 DNA reads TGTGCCAGCAGCTCCTCCGCTTCAGGGGGAAACACTGAAGCTTTCTTT.

The chain combines TRBV7-2 with TRBJ2-3; 7 nucleotides align to TRBD2. The germline V gene encodes CDR1 SGHTA and CDR2 FQGNSA. V trimming: 2 bases; J trimming: 3 bases; junction bases outside the gene matches: 2. The length of the CDR3 is 14 residues. CDR3 loop: CASSLYGRTDTQYF. The CDR3 DNA is TGTGCCAGCAGCTTATACGGGAGGACAGATACGCAGTATTTT. Full variable domain (remainder filled in from reference TRBV7-2 and TRBJ2-3): GAGVSQSPSNKVTEKGKDVELRCDPISGHTALYWYRQSLGQGLEFLIYFQGNSAPDKSGLPSDRFSAERTGGSVSTLTIQRTQQEDSAVYLCASSLYGRTDTQYFGPGTRLTVL.

This clonotype was recorded a few times. CDR3 DNA: TGCAGCGTTGTCCGGGGGGTCGGCACTGAAGCTTTCTTT. It codes for CSVVRGVGTEAFF. This chain uses TRBV29-1 with TRBJ1-1; possible D gene TRBD1, 5 bases. The CDR3 contains 13 residues. The germline V gene encodes CDR1 SQVTM and CDR2 ANQGSEA. Between the trimmed V and J ends, which lost 4 bases and 4 bases, there was a span of 13 bases. Supplemented by reference TRBV29-1 and TRBJ1-1, the full variable domain reads SAVISQKPSRDICQRGTSLTIQCQVDSQVTMMFWYRQQPGQSLTLIATANQGSEATYESGFVIDKFPISRPNLTFSTLTVSNMSPEDSSIYLCSVVRGVGTEAFFGQGTRLTVV.

The CDR3 DNA follows: TGTGCCAGCAGTCCCCAACTCGGAGGATCATTCGCGTCAGATACGCAGTATTTT. This gives the protein CASSPQLGGSFASDTQYF. The V and J genes are TRBV6-1 and TRBJ2-3; tentative D call: TRBD2 (5 bases). The CDR3 has 18 residues. CDR1 is MNHNS, CDR2 SASEGT, per germline. Trimming shortened V by 5 bases and J by 4 bases, and 25 bases separated the two germline ends.